A single sample gave rise to the 2 T cell receptor beta chains below, sequenced in a study of blood T cell repertoires in COVID-19 (dated by TCRdb to the early 2020s). Preparation of the library involved the immunoSEQ multiplex PCR assay. As stored in TCRdb, this immuneACCESS dataset retains in-frame rearrangements with V and J assigned. A fraction of the clones does not appear; measured against another copy, unresolved V genes explain less than half of the discrepancy, and the remainder lacks a known reason. The sample table records about 170,000 clones; about 92% of these occur just once. Approximately 4.8% of the sample lies in the top ten. Sequences were obtained from peripheral blood. The origin of the receptors is a man aged 25-45 years with COVID-19, enrolled during active disease.

The gene calls are TRBV7-9 and TRBJ1-5, with no clear D. The CDR3 loop spans 14 amino acids. Germline CDR1 reads SEHNR; CDR2 reads FQNEAQ (reference sequence). Trimming shortened V by 8 bases and J by 0 bases, and 11 bases separated the two germline ends. The CDR3 is CASSFSNSNQPQHF. Here the CDR3 DNA reads TGTGCCAGCTCTTTTAGCAATAGCAATCAGCCCCAGCATTTT.

The J gene is TRBJ2-7, the V gene TRBV9; the match to TRBD1 covers 7 bases. The germline V gene has CDR1 SGDLS and CDR2 YYNGEE. With 0 bases clipped from V and 2 bases from J, the junction kept 2 bases outside the gene matches. The length of the CDR3 is 14 residues. CDR3 coding DNA: TGTGCCAGCAGCGTAGGAGACAGGGCCTACGAGCAGTACTTC. Residues: CASSVGDRAYEQYF.